The T cell receptor beta chain under discussion was sequenced for a study of T cell changes during pregnancy in multiple sclerosis. Using immunoSEQ multiplex PCR, the repertoire was profiled, and TCRdb retains in-frame clones only, with some absent. The sample lists tens of thousands of clones; about 91% were seen once. The CDR3 length is 18 residues. This clone was seen once. The TCR was taken from a female donor with multiple sclerosis, enrolled in a pregnancy study. The material was peripheral blood, obtained before pregnancy. The chain has TRBV21-1 and TRBJ2-2; the D call TRBD1 from the table was never checked on the DNA. TRBV21-1 is described as a pseudogene. CDR3 region: CASSYRTGGPPGTGELFF. The CDR3 DNA follows: TGTGCCAGCAGCTACCGGACAGGGGGACCCCCGGGCACCGGGGAGCTGTTTTTT.